This T cell receptor (beta chain) derives from a study of early T cells in non-severe SARS-CoV-2 infection. Study at large: Sequencing targeted bulk RNA from unsorted whole blood, leaving chains unpaired. Study-wide points: The VDJdb matching leaned toward anti-spike CD8 responses and overlooked private and CD4 specificities.

The CDR3 runs 12 residues. V dropped 8 bases and J dropped 9; count of bases not matched to a gene: 4. Germline assignment: CDR1 LGHDT and CDR2 YNNKEL (reference sequence). A few counts support this clonotype. As yet, its antigen is unknown. Individual cDNA molecules received unique molecular identifiers. Using its own MiXCR run on the 5' RACE reads, TCRdb lists one record per CDR3 protein. The data show some 54,000 distinct CDR3 sequences, with approximately 9.3% seen just once and around 8.6% held by the top ten. The TCR comes from an adult who was a healthcare worker with PCR-confirmed SARS-CoV-2 infection or an uninfected control (not recorded which). Sequencing was carried out using whole blood. The chain recombines TRBV3-1 with TRBJ1-6; 7 bases agree with TRBD1. CDR3 in amino acids: CASEAGGSPLHF. The CDR3 coding sequence is TGTGCCAGCGAAGCAGGGGGTTCACCCCTCCACTTT.